These T cell receptor beta chains were read from a single sample in a study of metastatic and nonmetastatic thyroid tumors. TCRdb used MiXCR to call clones anew from the PCR reads. The table has about 30,000 clones, 20% to 25% seen once. Sequences were obtained from blood. The receptors derive from a female donor with papillary thyroid cancer or a benign thyroid nodule (not recorded which). Some clones in this sample may be carry-over from other donors' samples. Both conserved end residues are part of each CDR3. The D gene is left open where the match is weak. Not all rows give a size; the values are once, few, many and, for expanded clones, a class.

clone_size j_call v_call d_call cdr3_nt cdr3_aa
NA TRBJ2-7 TRBV20-1 TRBD1 TGCAGTGCGGACAGGGGGAACTACGAGCAGTACTTC CSADRGNYEQYF
NA TRBJ1-2 TRBV5-8 NA TGTGCCAGCAGCTTGGCGGGGGTCCGTGTTGGCTACACCTTC CASSLAGVRVGYTF
many TRBJ1-1 TRBV19 TRBD1 TGTGCCAGTAGTAGACAGGGGTACACTGAAGCTTTCTTT CASSRQGYTEAFF
many TRBJ2-3 TRBV10-3 NA TGTGCCATCGGGACTTCCACAGATACGCAGTATTTT CAIGTSTDTQYF
many TRBJ1-5 TRBV6-2/TRBV6-3 NA TGTGCCAGCAGTTCTCTGACATCTTATCAGCCCCAGCATTTT CASSSLTSYQPQHF
NA TRBJ2-1 TRBV14 TRBD2 TGTGCCAGCAGCCACCCAGCGGGACCCCCGAACAGCTACAATGAGCAGTTCTTC CASSHPAGPPNSYNEQFF
many TRBJ2-5 TRBV4-3 NA TGCGCCAGCAGCCAGGGGGTACTGGAGACCCAGTACTTC CASSQGVLETQYF
many TRBJ2-7 TRBV5-1 TRBD1 TGCGCCAGCAGCGAAGGACAGGGTGAGCAGTACTTC CASSEGQGEQYF
medium-sized TRBJ2-2 TRBV2 NA TGTGCCAGCAGTGGACAGGAAGACAACACCGGGGAGCTGTTTTTT CASSGQEDNTGELFF
NA TRBJ1-1 TRBV20-1 NA TGCAGTGCTAGAGATCCGGACAGTCCTGAAGCTTTCTTT CSARDPDSPEAFF
NA TRBJ1-3 TRBV11-2 NA TGTGCCAACAGCTTAGCAGGAACATCTGGAAACACCATATATTTT CANSLAGTSGNTIYF
NA TRBJ1-2 TRBV9 TRBD1 TGTGCCAGCAGCGGTACCGGGACAGTTCACTACACCTTC CASSGTGTVHYTF
NA TRBJ2-1 TRBV12-3/TRBV12-4 NA TGTGCCAGCAGCTACCTTGGGTCAGGAATGTCCTACAATGAGCAGTTCTTC CASSYLGSGMSYNEQFF
many TRBJ1-5 TRBV3-1 NA TGTGCCAGCAGCCAAGGGCGAAATAATCAGCCCCAGCATTTT CASSQGRNNQPQHF
NA TRBJ1-2 TRBV5-1 TRBD1 TGCGCCAGCAGCTTACAGCCAGGGGGGAACTATGGCTACACCTTC CASSLQPGGNYGYTF
NA TRBJ2-1 TRBV11-2 TRBD2 TGTGCCAGCAACCGAAAATCCTGGACTAGATATGAGCAGTTCTTC CASNRKSWTRYEQFF
many TRBJ1-2 TRBV27 NA TGTGCCAGCTCCGATTTGGGGGCAAGGGACTATGGCTACACCTTC CASSDLGARDYGYTF
NA TRBJ2-2 TRBV5-4 NA TGTGCCAGCCCCCCCCCCCCGGAGCCCGGCACCGGGGAGCTGTTTTTT CASPPPPEPGTGELFF
NA TRBJ1-5 TRBV12-5 NA TGTGCTAGTGGGCGGGATCAGCCCCAGAATTTT CASGRDQPQNF
many TRBJ2-7 TRBV11-3 TRBD2 TGTGCCAGCAGCTTTGTGACTAGCGGGAGTTACGAGCAGTACTTC CASSFVTSGSYEQYF
many TRBJ2-5 TRBV15 TRBD2 TGTGCCACCAGCAGAGATCGGGTGGGGCGGGAGCGGGAGACCCAGTACTTC CATSRDRVGRERETQYF
NA TRBJ2-7 TRBV11-2 NA TGTTCCAGCAGCTTAGCTCTTAGCGTGAGGGCACACGAGCTGTACTTC CSSSLALSVRAHELYF
NA TRBJ2-2 TRBV5-1 NA TGCGCCAGCTCACAGACTACTGACGGGGAGCTGTTTTTT CASSQTTDGELFF
NA TRBJ1-2 TRBV10-3 NA TGTGCCATCATTGACAGCGTACGCGGCTACACCTTC CAIIDSVRGYTF
many TRBJ2-6 TRBV29-1 NA TGCAGCGTTCATGACGTCTCTGGGGCCAACGTCCTGACTTTC CSVHDVSGANVLTF
many TRBJ2-2 TRBV5-1 NA TGCGCCAGCAGCGACACAGGGTTTGAGAACACCGGGGAGCTGTTTTTT CASSDTGFENTGELFF
NA TRBJ1-1 TRBV10-3 NA TGTGCCATCGGGGGGAACTCGGGGGCGGACACTGAAGCTTTCTTT CAIGGNSGADTEAFF
NA TRBJ1-1 TRBV7-6 NA TGTGCCAGCAGCGAAGTTCCCGGGGCGCGGACTGAAGCTTTCTTT CASSEVPGARTEAFF
once TRBJ1-3 TRBV30 NA TGTGCCTGGAAAGCTGTGGGAAACACCATATATTTT CAWKAVGNTIYF
many TRBJ2-3 TRBV7-9 NA TGTGCCAGCAGCTTAGCGGCAACAGATACGCAGTATTTT CASSLAATDTQYF
once TRBJ1-6 TRBV7-9 NA TGTGCCAGCAGCTTAGCCGCCTCTGAAAGTTACCTACACTTT CASSLAASESYLHF
many TRBJ2-1 TRBV2 NA TGTGCCAGCAGTGAAAATTTATCGTTATTTGGCGGGGTAGGCGATGAGCAGTTCTTC CASSENLSLFGGVGDEQFF
few TRBJ2-7 TRBV19 TRBD1 TGTGCCAGTAGCCGACAGGGAGTTCAATACGAGCAGTACTTC CASSRQGVQYEQYF